Shown below are 8 T cell receptor beta chains from a single sample sequenced in a study of CD8+ T cells in alopecia areata. Extracted RNA was reverse transcribed, and the resulting cDNA served as sequencing template. Some clones are missing from TCRdb's copy, which holds only in-frame ones; the method was immunoSEQ multiplex PCR. The sample yields under 250,000 clones, roughly 66% seen once. The sample's treatment: oral pan-JAK inhibitor, 5-10 mg twice daily. This sample comprised CD4+ T cells sorted from blood, obtained at week 44, from a patient treated with tofacitinib. These TCRs come from a human donor with alopecia areata.

This clone was observed a single time. The gene calls are TRBV9 and TRBJ2-1; D might be TRBD2 (7 bases). Germline V gene lookup returns CDR1 SGDLS and CDR2 YYNGEE. This CDR3 has 16 amino acids. V lost 0 bases, J lost 7 bases, and 17 bases lay in between. The CDR3 coding sequence is TGTGCCAGCAGCGTAGCTTTTGGGGGGGCAATGAATGAGCAGTTCTTC. Its translation: CASSVAFGGAMNEQFF.

The rearrangement uses TRBV25-1 and TRBJ1-1; 8 bases agree with TRBD1. V was clipped by 0 bases and J by 3 bases; unmatched bases: 9. Germline CDR1 is MGHDK and CDR2 is SYGVNS. CDR3 size: 17 residues. The CDR3 spells CASSEYVRGRRYTEAFF. CDR3 nucleotides: TGTGCCAGCAGTGAATATGTCAGGGGGCGCCGGTACACTGAAGCTTTCTTT.

The chain combines TRBV5-4 with TRBJ2-1; no clear D. CDR1 is SGHNT, CDR2 YYREEE, per germline (reference sequence). Trimming stripped 6 bases from V and 2 bases from J, with 9 bases between. The CDR3 runs to 13 residues. CDR3: CASKGLPYNEQFF. CDR3 nucleotides: TGTGCCAGCAAGGGTTTGCCCTACAATGAGCAGTTCTTC.

The rearrangement links TRBV4-3 to TRBJ2-3, with D possibly matching TRBD2 (5 bases). Germline V gives CDR1 LGHNA, CDR2 YSLEER. The CDR3 covers 15 residues. Trimming removed 1 base from V and 4 bases from J, with 12 bases in between. CDR3 sequence reads: CASSQAYDYADTQYF. In nucleotides, the CDR3 is TGCGCCAGCAGCCAAGCGTACGACTACGCAGATACGCAGTATTTT.

The chain uses TRBV27 and TRBJ2-5; D may be TRBD2 (6 bases). The V gene's germline CDR1 is MNHEY and CDR2 SMNVEV (reference sequence). This CDR3 has 14 amino acids. Between the trimmed V and J ends, which lost 2 bases and 2 bases, there was a span of 9 bases. CDR3 loop: CASSLRGAQETQYF. As DNA, the CDR3 is TGTGCCAGCAGTTTACGCGGGGCACAAGAGACCCAGTACTTC.

The J gene is TRBJ1-5, the V gene TRBV6-1; D not certain. V lost 6 bases to trimming and J lost 4 bases, with 10 bases between them. The CDR3 contains 13 residues. The V gene's germline CDR1 is MNHNS and CDR2 SASEGT. The DNA of the CDR3 is TGTGCCAGCAGCCCAGGTATTAATCAGCCCCAGCATTTT. It is translated as CASSPGINQPQHF.

The chain employs TRBV10-3 and TRBJ1-1; D uncertain. Looked up from germline, CDR1 is ENHRY and CDR2 is SYGVKD. The CDR3 contains 13 residues. Trimming removed 0 bases from V and 3 bases from J, with 5 bases in between. CDR3 region: CAISESRDTEAFF. The CDR3 DNA reads TGTGCCATCAGTGAGTCGAGGGACACTGAAGCTTTCTTT.

The rearrangement links TRBV6-6 to TRBJ2-6; no definite D call. The CDR3 runs 15 residues. V dropped 4 bases and J dropped 5 bases, with 12 bases sitting between them. Germline values: CDR1 MNHNY, CDR2 SVGAGI (reference sequence). CDR3 DNA: TGTGCCAGCAGTTCCCCGTCCCCCCGGGCCAACGTCCTGACTTTC. It translates to CASSSPSPRANVLTF.